These T cell receptor beta chains were read from a single sample in a study of blood T cell repertoires in COVID-19. Measured with immunoSEQ multiplex PCR; TCRdb has only the in-frame clones, and not every one. The repertoire holds tens of thousands of clones, with approximately 86% as singletons. Sequenced input: peripheral blood. The origin of the receptors is a human donor in a cohort sampled during active COVID-19. CDR3s include the opening cysteine and the closing phenylalanine or tryptophan. The order of the fields is clone size, J gene, D gene, V gene, CDR3 protein, CDR3 DNA. D genes are given only for firm matches. Clone sizes are given selectively: once, few, many, or a class where the clone is expanded.

>NA|TRBJ2-1|TRBD2|TRBV28
CASRGFELRLAGGGEQFF
TGTGCCAGCAGGGGCTTCGAGTTACGGCTAGCGGGAGGGGGTGAGCAGTTCTTC
>once|TRBJ2-5|NA|TRBV3-1/TRBV3-2
CASTPTPGTETQYF
TGTGCCAGCACTCCCACCCCGGGTACGGAGACCCAGTACTTC
>NA|TRBJ1-2|TRBD1|TRBV10-3
CATTDRANYGYTF
TGTGCCACAACGGACAGGGCTAACTATGGCTACACCTTC
>NA|TRBJ1-2|NA|TRBV3-1/TRBV3-2
CASSQGAGRSYGYTF
TGTGCCAGCAGCCAAGGAGCGGGGCGGTCCTATGGCTACACCTTC
>NA|TRBJ2-1|TRBD2|TRBV10-3
CATAPGSGDYNEQFF
TGTGCCACCGCCCCGGGGAGCGGGGACTACAATGAGCAGTTCTTC
>NA|TRBJ1-3|TRBD1|TRBV11-1
CATATGPGNTIYF
TGTGCCACAGCGACAGGGCCTGGAAACACCATATATTTT
>NA|TRBJ2-1|TRBD1|TRBV5-5
CASSLTGGSEQFF
TGTGCCAGCAGCTTGACAGGGGGCAGTGAGCAGTTCTTC
>NA|TRBJ1-2|NA|TRBV6-5
CASSFGLRGYTF
TGTGCCAGCAGTTTTGGTCTCCGGGGCTACACCTTC
>NA|TRBJ2-2|NA|TRBV15
CATSRGSGDTGELFF
TGTGCCACCAGCAGAGGTAGCGGAGACACCGGGGAGCTGTTTTTT
>NA|TRBJ1-1|NA|TRBV19
CASSPVERGRVNTEAFF
TGTGCCAGTAGTCCGGTCGAGCGGGGCCGGGTGAACACTGAAGCTTTCTTT
>NA|TRBJ2-3|NA|TRBV25-1
CASSEKNKDYTQYF
TGTGCCAGCAGTGAAAAGAACAAAGACTATACGCAGTATTTT
>NA|TRBJ1-6|TRBD1|TRBV29-1
CSIRDSSWSLHF
TGCAGCATCCGGGACAGCTCTTGGTCCCTCCACTTT
>NA|TRBJ2-2|NA|TRBV7-9
CASSPGGGTNTGELFF
TGTGCCAGCAGTCCCGGCGGAGGGACGAACACCGGGGAGCTGTTTTTT
>NA|TRBJ2-2|NA|TRBV5-1
CASSLRSGRNTGELFF
TGCGCCAGCAGTCTGAGGTCCGGCCGTAACACCGGGGAGCTGTTTTTT
>NA|TRBJ2-3|TRBD2|TRBV7-2
CASSLSGLRLAGSLYTQYF
TGTGCCAGCAGCCTCAGTGGGTTACGACTAGCGGGATCCCTATATACGCAGTATTTT
>few|TRBJ2-7|NA|TRBV18
CASSPPSAPHEQYF
TGTGCCAGCTCACCACCTAGCGCCCCGCACGAGCAGTACTTC
>few|TRBJ2-7|TRBD1|TRBV11-2
CASSPQGQGFYEQYF
TGTGCCAGCAGCCCCCAGGGACAGGGATTTTACGAGCAGTACTTC
>NA|TRBJ2-7|TRBD2|TRBV9
CASSVGTSGTYEQYF
TGTGCCAGCAGCGTAGGAACTAGCGGAACCTACGAGCAGTACTTC
>NA|TRBJ2-5|TRBD2|TRBV19
CARLAGGPAKTQYF
TGTGCCAGACTAGCGGGGGGGCCCGCGAAGACCCAGTACTTC
>few|TRBJ1-5|NA|TRBV4-3
CASSQDLNRGGQPQHF
TGCGCCAGCAGCCAAGATCTCAATAGGGGGGGTCAGCCCCAGCATTTT
>NA|TRBJ2-7|NA|TRBV19
CASSMRRGEQYF
TGTGCCAGTAGTATGAGGAGGGGCGAGCAGTACTTC
>NA|TRBJ1-3|NA|TRBV27
CASKLGCGNSGNTIYF
TGTGCCAGCAAACTTGGGTGCGGGAACTCTGGAAACACCATATATTTT
>NA|TRBJ1-2|NA|TRBV6-2/TRBV6-3
CASSYGGMGYGYTF
TGTGCCAGCAGTTACGGAGGAATGGGCTATGGCTACACCTTC
>NA|TRBJ2-2|TRBD2|TRBV19
CASSTHSSGRPGELFF
TGTGCCAGTAGTACCCACTCTAGCGGGAGACCCGGGGAGCTGTTTTTT
>once|TRBJ1-1|NA|TRBV7-2
CASSSKAVNTEAFF
TGTGCCAGCAGCTCTAAGGCGGTCAACACTGAAGCTTTCTTT
>NA|TRBJ2-1|NA|TRBV5-7
CASSIPRQGNDEQFF
TGTGCCAGCAGCATCCCCCGCCAGGGTAACGATGAGCAGTTCTTC
>NA|TRBJ2-3|TRBD1|TRBV14
CGYDPGGTDTQYF
TGTGGCTACGACCCAGGGGGAACAGATACGCAGTATTTT
>NA|TRBJ2-3|NA|TRBV18
CASSLRDTRTDTQYF
TGTGCCAGCTCACTCCGGGACACCCGCACAGATACGCAGTATTTT
>NA|TRBJ2-2|NA|TRBV5-8
CASSGRDSRATNTGELFF
TGTGCCAGCAGCGGCCGGGACTCACGGGCGACGAACACCGGGGAGCTGTTTTTT
>NA|TRBJ1-2|NA|TRBV5-1
CASSLGPDSLYGYTF
TGCGCCAGCAGCTTGGGTCCGGACAGTCTCTATGGCTACACCTTC
>NA|TRBJ2-2|NA|TRBV15
CATSRGGTGELFF
TGTGCCACCAGCAGAGGCGGCACCGGGGAGCTGTTTTTT
>NA|TRBJ1-2|TRBD1|TRBV6-5
CAREGKDRGGYTF
TGTGCCCGGGAAGGCAAAGACAGGGGTGGCTACACCTTC
>NA|TRBJ1-4|TRBD1|TRBV19
CASSRQGDLLEKLFF
TGTGCCAGTAGTAGACAGGGGGACCTCCTCGAAAAACTGTTTTTT
>NA|TRBJ2-7|TRBD2|TRBV29-1
CSARGTSGYEQYF
TGCAGCGCCCGCGGGACTAGCGGCTACGAGCAGTACTTC
>NA|TRBJ1-5|TRBD1|TRBV6-2/TRBV6-3
CASSQDRGNQPQHF
TGTGCCAGCAGCCAGGACAGGGGCAATCAGCCCCAGCATTTT
>NA|TRBJ2-5|TRBD2|TRBV9
CASSVAGGPGETQYF
TGTGCCAGCAGCGTAGCGGGAGGGCCGGGGGAGACCCAGTACTTC
>NA|TRBJ1-3|NA|TRBV9
CASSPDSRSGNTIYF
TGTGCCAGCAGCCCGGACAGCCGCTCTGGAAACACCATATATTTT
>NA|TRBJ1-1|TRBD1|TRBV13
CASSQTGVGTEAFF
TGTGCCAGCAGCCAAACAGGGGTTGGCACTGAAGCTTTCTTT
>few|TRBJ2-7|TRBD1|TRBV15
CATSRGDRTYEQYF
TGTGCCACCAGCAGAGGGGACAGGACATACGAGCAGTACTTC
>NA|TRBJ2-1|TRBD2|TRBV28
CASSHPTGGRKPYNEQFF
TGTGCCAGCAGTCACCCCACGGGCGGGAGGAAACCCTACAATGAGCAGTTCTTC
>NA|TRBJ1-5|NA|TRBV7-2
CASSLYRAQPQHF
TGTGCCAGCAGCTTATACAGGGCCCAGCCCCAGCATTTT
>NA|TRBJ1-3|NA|TRBV12-5
CASATPGHQVENTIYF
TGTGCTAGTGCCACCCCGGGACACCAAGTTGAAAACACCATATATTTT
>once|TRBJ1-3|NA|TRBV7-2
CASSLSGNTIYF
TGTGCCAGCAGCTTATCGGGAAACACCATATATTTT
>NA|TRBJ2-5|NA|TRBV10-3
CAISERGNQETQYF
TGTGCCATCAGTGAGCGGGGGAACCAAGAGACCCAGTACTTC